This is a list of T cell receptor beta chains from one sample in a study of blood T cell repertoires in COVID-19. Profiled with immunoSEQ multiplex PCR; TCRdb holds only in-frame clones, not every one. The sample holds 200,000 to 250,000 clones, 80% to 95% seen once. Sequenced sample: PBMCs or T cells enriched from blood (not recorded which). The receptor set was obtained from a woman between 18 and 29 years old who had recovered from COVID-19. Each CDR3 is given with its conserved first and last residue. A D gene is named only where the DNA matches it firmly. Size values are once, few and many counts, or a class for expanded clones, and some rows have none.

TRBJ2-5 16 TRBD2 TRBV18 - CASSPGLGLAGETQYF TGTGCCAGCTCACCTGGGCTGGGACTAGCTGGAGAGACCCAGTACTTC
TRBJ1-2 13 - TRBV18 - CATERVRAGGYTF TGTGCCACCGAAAGGGTGAGGGCTGGCGGCTACACCTTC
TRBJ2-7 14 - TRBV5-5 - CASSLQGFAYEQYF TGTGCCAGCAGCTTGCAGGGGTTCGCCTACGAGCAGTACTTC
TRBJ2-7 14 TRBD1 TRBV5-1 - CASTTGTGGAEQYF TGCGCCAGCACCACCGGGACAGGGGGCGCCGAGCAGTACTTC
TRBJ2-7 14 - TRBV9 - CASSANRETGEQYF TGTGCCAGCAGCGCCAACCGAGAAACGGGCGAGCAGTACTTC
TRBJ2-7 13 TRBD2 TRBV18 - CASSPLAGYEQYF TGTGCCAGCTCACCCTTAGCGGGGTACGAGCAGTACTTC
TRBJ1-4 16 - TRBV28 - CASSGTRQAPREKLFF TGTGCCAGCAGTGGGACAAGACAGGCCCCCCGGGAAAAACTGTTTTTT
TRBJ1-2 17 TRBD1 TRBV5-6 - CASSFSGTGAFLYGYTF TGTGCCAGCAGCTTCTCCGGGACAGGTGCCTTTTTATATGGCTACACCTTC
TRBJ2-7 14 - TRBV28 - CAARSREGYYEQYF TGTGCCGCCAGGTCTCGCGAGGGCTACTACGAGCAGTACTTC
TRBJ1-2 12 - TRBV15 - CATSLANYGYTF TGTGCCACGAGTTTAGCTAACTATGGCTACACCTTC
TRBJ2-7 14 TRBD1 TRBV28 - CASRDRGLSYEQYF TGTGCCAGCAGAGACAGGGGGCTAAGCTACGAGCAGTACTTC
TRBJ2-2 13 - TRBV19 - CASSISGTGELFF TGTGCCAGTAGTATTTCCGGCACCGGGGAGCTGTTTTTT
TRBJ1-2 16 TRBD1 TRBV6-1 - CASSEDRGIGVSGYTF TGTGCCAGCAGTGAAGACAGGGGAATCGGAGTAAGTGGCTACACCTTC
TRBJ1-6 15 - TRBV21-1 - CASSKRAGGNSPLHF TGTGCCAGCAGCAAACGGGCAGGGGGCAATTCACCCCTCCACTTT
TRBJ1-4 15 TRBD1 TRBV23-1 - CASSHPGTAVEKLFF TGCGCCAGCAGTCATCCCGGGACAGCCGTTGAAAAACTGTTTTTT
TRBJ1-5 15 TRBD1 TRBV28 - CASSKGTGLNQPQHF TGTGCCAGCAGTAAAGGGACAGGACTCAATCAGCCCCAGCATTTT
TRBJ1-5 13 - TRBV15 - CATSSPGNQPQHF TGTGCCACCAGCAGCCCGGGAAATCAGCCCCAGCATTTT
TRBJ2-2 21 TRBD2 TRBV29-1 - CSVEESGGTSGRVRYTGELFF TGCAGCGTTGAAGAATCTGGTGGGACTAGCGGGAGGGTCCGCTACACCGGGGAGCTGTTTTTT
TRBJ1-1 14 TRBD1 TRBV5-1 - CASSPAMGQGEAFF TGCGCCAGCAGCCCCGCGATGGGACAGGGTGAAGCTTTCTTT
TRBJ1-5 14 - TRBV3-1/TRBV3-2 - CASSQQTGNQPQHF TGTGCCAGCAGCCAACAGACAGGAAATCAGCCCCAGCATTTT
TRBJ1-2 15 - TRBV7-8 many CASSLATGIRYGYTF TGTGCCAGCAGCTTAGCCACAGGCATCCGCTATGGCTACACCTTC
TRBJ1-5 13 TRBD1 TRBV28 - CASRDRGKQPQHF TGTGCCAGCAGGGACAGGGGTAAACAGCCCCAGCATTTT
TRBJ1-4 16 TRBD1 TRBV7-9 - CASSQQGGLRNEKLFF TGTGCCAGCAGCCAACAGGGGGGGCTTCGTAATGAAAAACTGTTTTTT
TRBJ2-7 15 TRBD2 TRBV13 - CASSRGLAGLYEQYF TGTGCCAGCAGCCGGGGACTAGCGGGTCTCTACGAGCAGTACTTC
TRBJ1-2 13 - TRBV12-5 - CASGYQGTYGYTF TGTGCTAGTGGTTATCAGGGAACCTATGGCTACACCTTC
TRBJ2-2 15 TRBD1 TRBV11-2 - CASTRAGQGAGELFF TGTGCCAGCACGAGGGCGGGACAGGGGGCCGGGGAGCTGTTTTTT
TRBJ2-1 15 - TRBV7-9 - CASSLVAGSDNEQFF TGTGCCAGCAGTCTCGTCGCGGGGAGCGACAATGAGCAGTTCTTC
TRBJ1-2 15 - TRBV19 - CASSIAFGPHYGYTF TGTGCCAGTAGTATAGCCTTTGGGCCGCACTATGGCTACACCTTC
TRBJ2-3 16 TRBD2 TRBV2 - CASSGERGGSTDTQYF TGTGCCAGCAGTGGTGAGCGGGGGGGTAGCACAGATACGCAGTATTTT
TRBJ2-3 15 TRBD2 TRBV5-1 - CASSLGLAVSDTQYF TGCGCCAGCAGCTTGGGACTAGCGGTCTCCGATACGCAGTATTTT
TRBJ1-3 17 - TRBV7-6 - CASSKDTGLIAGNTIYF TGTGCCAGCAGTAAGGATACAGGGTTAATAGCTGGAAACACCATATATTTT
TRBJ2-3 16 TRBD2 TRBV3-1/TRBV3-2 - CASSQPPSGIQLKQYF TGTGCCAGCAGCCAACCGCCTAGCGGGATTCAATTAAAGCAGTATTTT
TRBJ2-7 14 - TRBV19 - CASTPRHSLYEQYF TGTGCCAGTACCCCCCGGCACAGCCTCTACGAGCAGTACTTC
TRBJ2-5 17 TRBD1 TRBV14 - CASSQETGTGFWETQYF TGTGCCAGCAGCCAAGAGACCGGGACAGGGTTTTGGGAGACCCAGTACTTC
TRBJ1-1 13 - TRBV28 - CASSFFGATEAFF TGTGCCAGCAGTTTCTTCGGTGCCACTGAAGCTTTCTTT